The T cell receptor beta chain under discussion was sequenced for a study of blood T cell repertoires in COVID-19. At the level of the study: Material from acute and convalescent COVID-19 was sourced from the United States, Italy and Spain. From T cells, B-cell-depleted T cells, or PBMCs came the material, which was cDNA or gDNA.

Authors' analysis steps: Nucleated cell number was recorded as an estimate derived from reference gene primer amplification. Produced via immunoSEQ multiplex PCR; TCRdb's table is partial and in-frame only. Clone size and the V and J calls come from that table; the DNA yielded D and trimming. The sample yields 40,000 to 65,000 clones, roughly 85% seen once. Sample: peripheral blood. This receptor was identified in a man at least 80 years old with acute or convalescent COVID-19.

CDR3 sequence (DNA): TGTGCCAGCAGACTCACCGCGGGGGCAGATACGCAGTATTTT. Its protein product is CASRLTAGADTQYF. The J gene is TRBJ2-3, the V gene TRBV7-2; 7 bases map to TRBD2. The CDR3 is made up of 14 amino acids. V was pared by 6 bases and J by 4 bases, with 7 bases of the junction left unmatched. The germline V gene encodes CDR1 SGHTA and CDR2 FQGNSA.